What follows are 6 T cell receptor beta chains derived from one specimen sequenced in a study of OX40 agonist ivuxolimab in advanced cancers. Using immunoSEQ multiplex PCR, the repertoire was profiled, and TCRdb retains in-frame clones only, with some absent. The sample contains 40,000 to 60,000 clones, around 93% of which appear only once. Sample: CD4+ or CD8+ T cells sorted from blood, taken in a trial of the OX40 agonist ivuxolimab. The receptors shown here come from an adult with an advanced solid tumor such as melanoma, head and neck, liver or kidney cancer.

The V gene is TRBV5-1, the J gene TRBJ1-2; a possible D gene is TRBD1 (5 bases). The CDR3 is made up of 14 amino acids. CDR1 SGHRS and CDR2 YFSETQ come from the germline V gene. V was clipped by 0 bases and J by 5 bases, with 11 bases between them. In nucleotides, the CDR3 is TGCGCCAGCAGCTTGGATGACAGCCTATATGGCTACACCTTC. Amino acid sequence: CASSLDDSLYGYTF.

This clone was detected only once. The gene calls are TRBV19 and TRBJ2-1; 8 bases align to TRBD1. V gave up 4 bases and J gave up 8 bases; unmatched junction bases: 10. The CDR3 is made up of 15 amino acids. Germline V gene sequence: CDR1 LNHDA, CDR2 SQIVND (reference sequence). In DNA, the CDR3 is TGTGCCAGTAGTACGGACAGGGATACTAGCCATGAGCAGTTCTTC. This translates into CASSTDRDTSHEQFF.

The J gene is TRBJ2-3, the V gene TRBV4-3; D may be TRBD2 (6 bases). Trimming cost V 0 bases and J 0 bases, with 13 bases left between them. Germline V gene sequence: CDR1 LGHNA, CDR2 YSLEER. This CDR3 region has 17 residues. This CDR3 is CASSQDRTGASTDTQYF. CDR3 sequence (DNA): TGCGCCAGCAGCCAAGATCGGACGGGAGCTAGCACAGATACGCAGTATTTT.

The rearrangement links TRBV6-5 to TRBJ1-2, with D unresolved. Trimming took 0 bases from V and 4 from J, leaving 12 bases between them. This CDR3 is built from 15 residues. Germline-derived CDR1 and CDR2 are MNHEY and SVGAGI. The CDR3 DNA follows: TGTGCCAGCAGTTACTCGAATGGTAACGGCTATGGCTACACCTTC. Its translation: CASSYSNGNGYGYTF.

V usage is TRBV21-1 and J usage is TRBJ2-1; TRBD2, the D gene given by the table, was not confirmed from the DNA. TRBV21-1 is termed a pseudogene. CDR3 length: 17 residues. For the CDR3, the DNA is TGTGCCAGCAGCACTCACTTACTAGCGGGAGGCCCTAGGAAACAGTTCTTC. Its translation is CASSTHLLAGGPRKQFF.

This rearrangement joins TRBV28 to TRBJ2-1, with 12 bases lining up with TRBD2. The CDR3 totals 16 residues. Germline CDR1 reads MDHEN; CDR2 reads SYDVKM. With V trimmed by 4 bases and J by 7 bases, 8 bases remained unmatched. DNA of the CDR3: TGTGCCAGCAGTTCCGTACTAGCGGGAGGCCGGAATGAGCAGTTCTTC. Translated: CASSSVLAGGRNEQFF. Supplemented by reference TRBV28 and TRBJ2-1, the full variable domain reads DVKVTQSSRYLVKRTGEKVFLECVQDMDHENMFWYRQDPGLGLRLIYFSYDVKMKEKGDIPEGYSVSREKKERFSLILESASTNQTSMYLCASSSVLAGGRNEQFFGPGTRLTVL.